These 30 T cell receptor beta chains were sequenced from one sample in a study of glioma-infiltrating T cells (dated by TCRdb to between 2015 and 2016). Sequencing used an Illumina MiSeq. TCR alpha and beta CDR3 regions were amplified with the iRepertoire nested amplicon-rescue multiplex PCR (arm-PCR) platform from RNA. TCRdb applied fastp at Q25 and MiXCR to the public reads, then kept only in-frame beta chains. Each record represents a unique CDR3 protein, reported with the most common genes and DNA among its rows. Counted in this sample were 100,000 to 150,000 distinct CDR3 sequences; around 23% of them appeared once. The ten largest clones add up to 13% to 15% of the sample. The sequenced sample was glioma tissue, nonneoplastic brain tissue, or PBMCs (not recorded which). Every receptor here comes from a human donor with low-grade glioma or glioblastoma, undergoing nonglioma brain surgery, or in good health (not recorded which).

In regard to this clonotype: One base away lies a much larger clone, so this may be a sequencing read error. The chain couples TRBV4-3 to TRBJ2-2; possible D gene TRBD2, 5 bases. V was shortened by 1 base and J by 5 bases, with 14 bases between the two germline ends. The CDR3 length is 16 residues. Germline CDR1 is LGHNA and CDR2 is YSLEER. The CDR3 DNA reads as TGCGCCAGCAGCCAAGCGGTAGTCGGGGAAACCGGGGAGCTGTTTTTT. It is translated as CASSQAVVGETGELFF.

The chain carries TRBV12-5 and TRBJ2-1; D is undetermined. CDR1 is LGHNT, CDR2 FRNRAP, per germline. V was trimmed by 0 bases and J by 9 bases, leaving 6 bases between them. This CDR3 is built from 12 residues. The CDR3 reads CASGLVGSEQFF. DNA for the CDR3: TGTGCTAGTGGTTTGGTAGGAAGTGAGCAGTTCTTC.

The table lists this clonotype with many counts. The gene calls are TRBV12-5 and TRBJ2-1; D remains unclear. Trimming cost V 3 bases and J 4 bases, with 10 bases left between them. This CDR3 comprises 14 residues. From germline, CDR1 is LGHNT and CDR2 FRNRAP. This chain's CDR3 is CASGLGPGYNEQFF. DNA of the CDR3: TGTGCTAGTGGTTTAGGCCCGGGTTACAATGAGCAGTTCTTC. Full variable domain (missing parts from reference TRBV12-5 and TRBJ2-1): DARVTQTPRHKVTEMGQEVTMRCQPILGHNTVFWYRQTMMQGLELLAYFRNRAPLDDSGMPKDRFSAEMPDATLATLKIQPSEPRDSAVYFCASGLGPGYNEQFFGPGTRLTVL.

Many counts were recorded for this clonotype. The CDR3 loop is CASNRQGTFSEQYF. Written as DNA, the CDR3 is TGTGCCAGCAATAGACAGGGGACTTTCTCCGAGCAGTACTTC. This chain joins TRBV27 and TRBJ2-7; TRBD1 aligns across 8 bases. V lost 7 bases and J lost 6; bases outside the gene matches: 11. This CDR3 region has 14 residues. Germline V gene data show CDR1 as MNHEY and CDR2 as SMNVEV (reference sequence).

The table lists this clonotype with many counts. J is TRBJ1-4 and V is TRBV6-1, with a tentative D call TRBD1 (5 bases). V was shortened by 3 bases and J by 7 bases, with 12 bases between the two germline ends. This CDR3 contains 14 residues. From germline, CDR1 is MNHNS and CDR2 SASEGT. DNA of the CDR3: TGTGCCAGCAGTGAGGGGGGTGACCGTGAAAAACTGTTTTTT. Translating gives CASSEGGDREKLFF.

For this clonotype: The conserved phenylalanine or tryptophan normally closing the CDR3 is absent here, so this likely arose from a read error. The chain carries TRBV7-9 and TRBJ1-2, with TRBD1 matching 9 bases. The CDR3 sequence is 14 residues long. Germline V gene sequence: CDR1 SEHNR, CDR2 FQNEAQ (reference sequence). V was pared by 7 bases and J by 2 bases, with 5 bases of the junction left unmatched. In nucleotides, the CDR3 is TGTGCCAGCACCCCCGGACAGGGGAACTATGGCTACACCATC. Protein: CASTPGQGNYGYTI.

The chain combines TRBV29-1 with TRBJ2-7, with 7 bases fitting TRBD1. CDR1 is SQVTM and CDR2 is ANQGSEA in the germline V gene. This CDR3 has 12 residues. With 7 bases clipped from V and 2 bases from J, the junction kept 5 bases outside the gene matches. The CDR3 nucleotides are TGCAGCGCCACAGGGGTTACCTACGAGCAGTACTTC. It encodes CSATGVTYEQYF.

This clonotype has at least ten counts. CDR3 bases: TGTGCCGGAGGGGGGGGCCAGACCTACGAGCAGTACTTC. Translation gives CAGGGGQTYEQYF. The J gene is TRBJ2-7, the V gene TRBV6-1; weak D call: TRBD2 (7 bases). Germline V gives CDR1 MNHNS, CDR2 SASEGT. There are 13 residues in the CDR3. V was clipped by 11 bases and J by 2 bases, with 16 bases between them.

Many counts were recorded for this clonotype. The chain has TRBV28 and TRBJ1-2; D gene ambiguous. The CDR3 is 14 amino acids. Per the germline V gene, CDR1 is MDHEN and CDR2 is SYDVKM. Trimming removed 6 bases from V and 5 bases from J, with 16 bases in between. This CDR3 is CASRIRTEMYGYTF. CDR3 coding DNA: TGTGCCAGCAGAATTCGGACGGAGATGTATGGCTACACCTTC.

At least ten counts were recorded for this clonotype. This chain links TRBV7-7 with TRBJ2-7; 9 positions match TRBD2. This CDR3 has 16 residues. V lost 5 bases to trimming and J lost 5 bases; unmatched junction nucleotides: 13. Germline values: CDR1 SSHAT, CDR2 FNYEAQ (reference sequence). CDR3 nucleotides: TGTGCCAGCAGCCCCCTCAGTCCGCGGGAGGGGGACGAGCAGTACTTC. Translated: CASSPLSPREGDEQYF.

As concerns this clonotype: Possible read error: a much larger clone is one base away. The CDR3 end shows no conserved phenylalanine or tryptophan, and so a read error is likely. CDR3 nucleotides: TGTGCCAGCAGCGCCGGACAGTTCTTGGAGCAGTTCTTA. This translates into CASSAGQFLEQFL. The chain carries TRBV7-2 and TRBJ2-1, with a weak D call TRBD1 (6 bases). The CDR3 sequence is 13 residues long. Germline V CDR1 and CDR2: SGHTA, FQGNSA. Trimming shortened V by 5 bases and J by 10 bases, and 15 bases separated the two germline ends.

Many counts were recorded for this clonotype. The rearrangement joins TRBV19 to TRBJ2-3; perhaps TRBD2 as D (6 bases). Looked up from germline, CDR1 is LNHDA and CDR2 is SQIVND (reference sequence). The CDR3 contains 13 residues. V was clipped by 7 bases and J by 1 base, with 9 bases between them. Here the CDR3 reads CASMQRGTDTQYF. For the CDR3, the DNA is TGTGCCAGTATGCAGCGGGGCACAGATACGCAGTATTTT.

This clonotype was seen at least ten times. V usage is TRBV6-2 or TRBV6-3 and J usage is TRBJ2-5; D may correspond to TRBD1 or TRBD2 (5 bases each). The V gene lost 6 bases and the J gene lost 2 bases, with 22 bases spanning the gap. The CDR3 spans 17 residues. CDR1 and CDR2 from the germline V gene are MNHEY and SVGEGT. CDR3 protein: CASRYRAGGARQETQYF. For the CDR3, the DNA is TGTGCCAGCAGATACCGGGCGGGTGGGGCGCGACAAGAGACCCAGTACTTC.

This clonotype was recorded at least ten times. This chain uses TRBV10-3 with TRBJ1-6; D remains unclear. Looked up from germline, CDR1 is ENHRY and CDR2 is SYGVKD. Trimming shortened V by 0 bases and J by 6 bases, and 9 bases separated the two germline ends. CDR3 length equals 15 residues. As DNA, the CDR3 is TGTGCCATCAGTGAGTCCACGGGCCTTAATTCACCCCTCCACTTT. This gives the protein CAISESTGLNSPLHF.

In the case of this clonotype: A read error may explain this, as a much larger clone is one base away. V is TRBV20-1 and J is TRBJ2-5, with D possibly matching TRBD2 (6 bases). The CDR3 totals 13 residues. Germline V gene lookup returns CDR1 DFQATT and CDR2 SNEGSKA (reference sequence). CDR3 region: CSASISSAQTKYF. In nucleotides, the CDR3 is TGCAGTGCTAGTATTTCTAGCGCACAGACCAAGTACTTC.

This clonotype has more than one count but fewer than ten. This may come from a read error, since a much larger clone is one base off. The CDR3: CAGTRSGANVLTF. The CDR3 nucleotides read TGTGCCGGCACGCGGTCTGGGGCCAACGTCCTGACTTTC. The chain has TRBV12-3 or TRBV12-4 and TRBJ2-6; unclear D gene. The CDR3 covers 13 residues. Trimming pared 11 bases from V and 1 base from J, leaving 9 bases between.

Worth noting for this clonotype: The conserved phenylalanine or tryptophan normally closing the CDR3 is absent here, so this likely arose from a read error. The CDR3 coding sequence is TGTGCCAGCAGTCGGGACAGGGTAAACACTGAAGCTTTCTCT. This translates into CASSRDRVNTEAFS. This sequence joins TRBV2 and TRBJ1-1; 9 bases match TRBD1. Looked up from germline, CDR1 is SNHLY and CDR2 is FYNNEI. This CDR3 has 14 amino acids. Trimming took 5 bases from V and 2 from J; bases not matched to a gene: 3.

This clonotype was seen only a few times. A single base separates this from a much larger clone, so it may be a read error. This chain uses TRBV7-3 with TRBJ2-1; no clear D. Germline lookup yields CDR1 SGHTA and CDR2 FQGTGA. V was clipped by 6 bases and J by 6 bases, with 15 bases between them. The CDR3 spans 14 residues. The CDR3 is CASRPSSARNEQFF. The CDR3 region has the DNA TGTGCCAGCAGACCGTCTTCAGCTCGCAATGAGCAGTTCTTC.

This clonotype was recorded at least ten times. The J gene is TRBJ2-1, the V gene TRBV20-1; D is possibly TRBD2 (6 bases). Germline V gene lookup returns CDR1 DFQATT and CDR2 SNEGSKA (reference sequence). This CDR3 has 14 residues. V was shortened by 5 bases and J by 4 bases, with 15 bases between the two germline ends. For the CDR3, the DNA is TGCAGTGCTGGGACCGGGACTCGATACAATGAGCAGTTCTTC. Its protein product is CSAGTGTRYNEQFF.

This clonotype occurred many times. V and J are TRBV7-2 and TRBJ2-5; 9 positions agree with TRBD1. Germline V gene data show CDR1 as SGHTA and CDR2 as FQGNSA. The CDR3 covers 14 residues. With V trimmed by 4 bases and J by 4 bases, 4 bases remained unmatched. CDR3 protein: CASSSGTGTETQYF. The CDR3 region has the DNA TGTGCCAGCAGCTCCGGGACAGGGACAGAGACCCAGTACTTC.

This clonotype was seen many times. The chain links TRBV12-3 or TRBV12-4 to TRBJ2-3, with D tentatively TRBD1 (8 bases). This CDR3 comprises 14 residues. V lost 5 bases and J 7 bases, leaving 16 bases between the germline ends. CDR3 residues: CASSQQGGFNTQYF. Written as DNA, the CDR3 is TGTGCCAGCAGTCAACAGGGGGGGTTTAATACGCAGTATTTT.

This clonotype was seen repeatedly, ten times or more. CDR3 coding DNA: TGTGCCAGCAGTTCCACAGGGGGGAACACTGAAGCTTTCTTT. Translated, it gives CASSSTGGNTEAFF. The chain recombines TRBV12-3 or TRBV12-4 with TRBJ1-1; TRBD1 matches 8 bases. Trimming removed 4 bases from V and 1 base from J; junction bases left unmatched: 2. The CDR3 is 14 residues long.

This clonotype was seen at least ten times. This chain uses TRBV19 with TRBJ2-3; D may be TRBD2 (5 bases). The CDR3 is 14 residues long. Looked up from germline, CDR1 is LNHDA and CDR2 is SQIVND (reference sequence). V shed 5 bases and J shed 0 bases, with 9 bases lying between them. CDR3 bases: TGTGCCAGTAGTGAGGGCGGGAGCACAGATACGCAGTATTTT. This gives the protein CASSEGGSTDTQYF.

This clonotype was found many times. The chain links TRBV5-4 to TRBJ2-3; D might be TRBD1 (5 bases). Germline CDR1 and CDR2: SGHNT and YYREEE (reference sequence). The V end lost 0 bases, the J end lost 4 bases, and 9 bases lay between the germline ends. There are 14 residues in the CDR3. The CDR3 nucleotides read TGTGCCAGCAGCTTGGAGGCAGGGTCAGATACGCAGTATTTT. It is translated as CASSLEAGSDTQYF.

This clonotype was seen many times. This chain joins TRBV28 and TRBJ1-3, with D possibly being TRBD1 (5 bases). This CDR3 contains 15 residues. The germline V gene has CDR1 MDHEN and CDR2 SYDVKM. The V end lost 5 bases, the J end lost 0 bases, and 11 bases lay between the germline ends. CDR3 sequence: CASSLTAISGNTIYF. The CDR3 DNA sequence: TGTGCCAGCAGTCTGACAGCCATCTCTGGAAACACCATATATTTT. Full variable domain (remainder filled in from reference TRBV28 and TRBJ1-3): DVKVTQSSRYLVKRTGEKVFLECVQDMDHENMFWYRQDPGLGLRLIYFSYDVKMKEKGDIPEGYSVSREKKERFSLILESASTNQTSMYLCASSLTAISGNTIYFGEGSWLTVV.

The rearrangement joins TRBV6-1 to TRBJ2-1; 7 bases match TRBD2. Germline CDR1 MNHNS, CDR2 SASEGT. The ends lost 3 bases at V and 7 bases at J; junction bases unmatched: 6. CDR3 size: 14 residues. The CDR3 loop reads CASSETNGRNEQFF. The DNA of the CDR3 is TGTGCCAGCAGTGAGACTAACGGGAGGAATGAGCAGTTCTTC.

This clonotype was counted at least ten times. The V gene is TRBV7-2, the J gene TRBJ2-1, with 11 bases fitting TRBD2. The germline V gene has CDR1 SGHTA and CDR2 FQGNSA. This CDR3 has 15 residues. The junction had 2 bases not matched to a gene; V was cut back by 3 bases and J by 4 bases. CDR3 sequence reads: CASSLGLAVYNEQFF. CDR3 nucleotides: TGTGCCAGCAGCTTGGGACTAGCGGTATACAATGAGCAGTTCTTC.

In this sample, this clonotype turned up many times. This chain joins TRBV20-1 and TRBJ1-3; D gene uncertain. From germline, CDR1 is DFQATT and CDR2 SNEGSKA (reference sequence). V was pared by 1 base and J by 2 bases, with 12 bases between. The CDR3 contains 15 residues. Here the CDR3 DNA reads TGCAGTGCTAGAGTTCCACCTAGCACTGGAAACACCATATATTTT. Its translation: CSARVPPSTGNTIYF.

The chain joins TRBV12-3 or TRBV12-4 to TRBJ1-6, with D possibly matching TRBD1 (6 bases). The CDR3 sequence is 14 residues long. V lost 4 bases and J 10 bases, leaving 14 bases between the germline ends. This CDR3 is CASSSQGLGSPLHF. The DNA for the CDR3 is TGTGCCAGCAGTTCACAGGGTCTGGGGTCACCCCTCCACTTT.

Concerning this clonotype itself: Germline and junction disagree at one end, which may indicate a read error. The chain employs TRBV6-1 and TRBJ2-3, with 7 bases that match TRBD2. Looked up from germline, CDR1 is MNHNS and CDR2 is SASEGT. The length of the CDR3 is 14 residues. The CDR3: CASSAGDSTDTKYF. In DNA, the CDR3 is TGTGCCAGCAGCGCGGGAGACTCCACAGATACGAAGTATTTT.